This T cell receptor (beta chain) was captured by sequencing in a study of cytomegalovirus exposure and HLA in healthy donors. Germline CDR1 and CDR2: SGHRS and YFSETQ. The junction had 5 bases not matched to a gene; V was cut back by 3 bases and J by 5 bases. CDR3 length: 16 residues. The PCR made use of 60 Vbeta and 13 Jbeta primers. This table comes from immunoSEQ multiplex PCR, and its TCRdb copy is limited to in-frame clones, with some not included. Among some 70,000 clones listed, 55% to 70% were seen once. What was sequenced was PBMCs. This clonotype was obtained from a woman aged 45-59 years in good health and CMV-seronegative. The J gene is TRBJ2-5, the V gene TRBV5-1, with 15 positions matching TRBD2. CDR3 sequence reads: CASSSLGLAGGETQYF. The CDR3 DNA sequence: TGCGCCAGCAGCTCTTTGGGACTAGCGGGAGGCGAGACCCAGTACTTC. The full variable domain, in which reference TRBV5-1 and TRBJ2-5 provide the parts outside the CDR3, is KAGVTQTPRYLIKTRGQQVTLSCSPISGHRSVSWYQQTPGQGLQFLFEYFSETQRNKGNFPGRFSGRQFSNSRSEMNVSTLELGDSALYLCASSSLGLAGGETQYFGPGTRLLVL.